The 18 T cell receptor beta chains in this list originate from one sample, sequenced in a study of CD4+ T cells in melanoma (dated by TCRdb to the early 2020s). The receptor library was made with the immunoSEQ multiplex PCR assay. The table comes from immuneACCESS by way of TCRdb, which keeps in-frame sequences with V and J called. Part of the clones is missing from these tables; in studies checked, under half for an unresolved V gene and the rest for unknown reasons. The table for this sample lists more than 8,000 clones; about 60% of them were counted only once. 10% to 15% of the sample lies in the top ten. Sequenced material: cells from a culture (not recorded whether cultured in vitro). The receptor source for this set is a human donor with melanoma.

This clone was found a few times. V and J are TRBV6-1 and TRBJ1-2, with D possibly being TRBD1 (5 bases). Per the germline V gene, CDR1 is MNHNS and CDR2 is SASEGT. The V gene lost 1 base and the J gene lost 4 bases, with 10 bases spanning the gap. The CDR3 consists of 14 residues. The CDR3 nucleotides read TGTGCCAGCAGTGAAGGACAGCTTATCTATGGCTACACCTTC. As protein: CASSEGQLIYGYTF.

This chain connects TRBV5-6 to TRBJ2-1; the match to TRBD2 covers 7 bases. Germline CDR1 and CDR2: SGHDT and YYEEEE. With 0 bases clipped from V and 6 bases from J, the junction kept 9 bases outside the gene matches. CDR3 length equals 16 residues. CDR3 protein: CASSLGLAAIINEQFF. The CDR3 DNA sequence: TGTGCCAGCAGCTTGGGACTAGCAGCGATTATCAATGAGCAGTTCTTC. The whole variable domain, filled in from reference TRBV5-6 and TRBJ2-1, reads DAGVTQSPTHLIKTRGQQVTLRCSPKSGHDTVSWYQQALGQGPQFIFQYYEEEERQRGNFPDRFSGHQFPNYSSELNVNALLLGDSALYLCASSLGLAAIINEQFFGPGTRLTVL.

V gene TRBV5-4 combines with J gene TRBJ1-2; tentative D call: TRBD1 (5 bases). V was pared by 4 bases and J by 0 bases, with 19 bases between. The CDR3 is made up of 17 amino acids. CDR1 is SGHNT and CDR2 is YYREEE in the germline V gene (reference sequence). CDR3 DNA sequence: TGTGCCAGCAGCACCCTACGGAACAGGTCCCCTAACTATGGCTACACCTTC. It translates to CASSTLRNRSPNYGYTF.

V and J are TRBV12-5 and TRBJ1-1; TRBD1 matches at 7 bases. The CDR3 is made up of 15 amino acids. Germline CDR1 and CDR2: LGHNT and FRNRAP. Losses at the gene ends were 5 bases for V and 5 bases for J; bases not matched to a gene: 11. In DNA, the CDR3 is TGTGCTAGTGGTCAGTTACAGGGGATCGAGACTGAAGCTTTCTTT. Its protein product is CASGQLQGIETEAFF.

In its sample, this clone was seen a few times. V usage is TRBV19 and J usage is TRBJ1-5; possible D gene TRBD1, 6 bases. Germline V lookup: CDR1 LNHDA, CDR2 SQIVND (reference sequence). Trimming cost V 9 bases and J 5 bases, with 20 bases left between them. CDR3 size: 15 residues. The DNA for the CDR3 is TGTGCCAGCCATCGACGGGGGCAGGGTTATCAGCCCCAGCATTTT. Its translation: CASHRRGQGYQPQHF.

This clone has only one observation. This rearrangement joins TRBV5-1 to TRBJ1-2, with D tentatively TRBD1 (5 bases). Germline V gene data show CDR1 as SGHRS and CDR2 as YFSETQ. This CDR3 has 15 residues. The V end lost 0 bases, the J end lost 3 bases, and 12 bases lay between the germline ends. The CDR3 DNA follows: TGCGCCAGCAGCTTGGGGCCGGGGGAGGACTATGGCTACACCTTC. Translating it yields CASSLGPGEDYGYTF. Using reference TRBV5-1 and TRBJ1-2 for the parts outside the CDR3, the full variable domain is KAGVTQTPRYLIKTRGQQVTLSCSPISGHRSVSWYQQTPGQGLQFLFEYFSETQRNKGNFPGRFSGRQFSNSRSEMNVSTLELGDSALYLCASSLGPGEDYGYTFGSGTRLTVV.

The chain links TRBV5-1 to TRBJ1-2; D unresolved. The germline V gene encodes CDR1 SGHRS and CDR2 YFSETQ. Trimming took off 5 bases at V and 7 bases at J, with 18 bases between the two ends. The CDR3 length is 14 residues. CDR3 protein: CASRLNLESSGYTF. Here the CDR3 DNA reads TGCGCCAGCAGGTTGAATCTGGAGTCGTCTGGCTACACCTTC.

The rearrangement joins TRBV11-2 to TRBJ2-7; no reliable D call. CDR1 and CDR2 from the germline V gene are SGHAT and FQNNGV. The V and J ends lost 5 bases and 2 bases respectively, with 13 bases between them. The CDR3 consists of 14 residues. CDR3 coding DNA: TGTGCCAGCAGCCACATTGGATGGGCCTACGAGCAGTACTTC. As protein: CASSHIGWAYEQYF. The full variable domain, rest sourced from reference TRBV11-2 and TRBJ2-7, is EAGVAQSPRYKIIEKRQSVAFWCNPISGHATLYWYQQILGQGPKLLIQFQNNGVVDDSQLPKDRFSAERLKGVDSTLKIQPAKLEDSAVYLCASSHIGWAYEQYFGPGTRLTVT.

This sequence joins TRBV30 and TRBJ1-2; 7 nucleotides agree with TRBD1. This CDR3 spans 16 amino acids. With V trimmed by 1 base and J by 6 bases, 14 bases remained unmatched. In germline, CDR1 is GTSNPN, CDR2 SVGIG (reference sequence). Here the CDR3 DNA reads TGTGCCTGGAGTGCCGGCAGGGGGGGATCGTTGAATGGCTACACCTTC. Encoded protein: CAWSAGRGGSLNGYTF.

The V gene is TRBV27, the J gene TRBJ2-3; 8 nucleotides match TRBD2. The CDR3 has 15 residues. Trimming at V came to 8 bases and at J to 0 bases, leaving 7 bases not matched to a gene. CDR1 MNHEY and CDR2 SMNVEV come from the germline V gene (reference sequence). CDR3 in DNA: TGTGCCAGCGGCCTAGCGGGCGCGAGCACAGATACGCAGTATTTT. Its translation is CASGLAGASTDTQYF.

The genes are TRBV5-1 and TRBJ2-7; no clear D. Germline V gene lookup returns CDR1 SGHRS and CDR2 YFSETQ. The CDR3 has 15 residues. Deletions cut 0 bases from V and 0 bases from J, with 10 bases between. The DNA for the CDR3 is TGCGCCAGCAGCTTGGTCGTGGGGAACTCCTACGAGCAGTACTTC. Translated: CASSLVVGNSYEQYF.

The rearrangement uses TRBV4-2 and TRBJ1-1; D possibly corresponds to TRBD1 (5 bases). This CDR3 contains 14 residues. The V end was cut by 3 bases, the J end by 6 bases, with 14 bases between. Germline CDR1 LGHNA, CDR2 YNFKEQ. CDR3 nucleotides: TGTGCCAGCAGCCACTTAGGGGATCGTCCTGAAGCTTTCTTT. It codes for CASSHLGDRPEAFF.

CDR3 in DNA: TGTGCCAGCATCGATCTCCCGGGCAGGGTTCCAACCCTCCACTTT. It specifies CASIDLPGRVPTLHF. The V gene is TRBV6-6, the J gene TRBJ1-6, with a weak D call TRBD1 (5 bases). V was trimmed by 7 bases and J by 14 bases, leaving 24 bases between them. CDR3 size: 15 residues. Germline-derived CDR1 and CDR2 are MNHNY and SVGAGI (reference sequence).

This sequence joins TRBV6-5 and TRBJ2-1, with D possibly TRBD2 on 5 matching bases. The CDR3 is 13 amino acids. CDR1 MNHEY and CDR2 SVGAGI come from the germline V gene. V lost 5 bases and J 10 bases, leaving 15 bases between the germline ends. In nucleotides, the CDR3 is TGTGCCAGCAGTCGGACTGCCCGGGCGGAGCAGTTCTTC. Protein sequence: CASSRTARAEQFF.

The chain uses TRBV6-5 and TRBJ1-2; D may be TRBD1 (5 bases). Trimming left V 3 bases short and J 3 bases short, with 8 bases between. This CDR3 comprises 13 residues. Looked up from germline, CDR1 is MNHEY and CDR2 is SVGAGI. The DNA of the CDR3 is TGTGCCAGCAGTTATCAGGGTGACTATGGCTACACCTTC. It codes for CASSYQGDYGYTF.

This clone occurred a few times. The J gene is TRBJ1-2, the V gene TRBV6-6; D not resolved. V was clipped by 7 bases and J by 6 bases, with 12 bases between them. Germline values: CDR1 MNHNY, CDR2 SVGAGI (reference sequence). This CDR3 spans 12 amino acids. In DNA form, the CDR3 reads TGTGCCAGCAAGGGAGGGAAGCATGGCTACACCTTC. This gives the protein CASKGGKHGYTF.

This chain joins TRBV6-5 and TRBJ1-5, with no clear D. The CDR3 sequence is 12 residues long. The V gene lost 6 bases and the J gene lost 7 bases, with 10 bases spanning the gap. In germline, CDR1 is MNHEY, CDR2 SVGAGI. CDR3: CASSGLGQPQHF. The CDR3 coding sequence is TGTGCCAGCAGCGGCTTAGGGCAGCCCCAGCATTTT.

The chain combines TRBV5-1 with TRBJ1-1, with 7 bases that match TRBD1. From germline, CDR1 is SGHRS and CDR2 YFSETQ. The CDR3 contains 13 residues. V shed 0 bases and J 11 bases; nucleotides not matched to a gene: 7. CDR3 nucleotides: TGCGCCAGCAGCTTGGCAGGGGGATTTGGGGCTTTCTTT. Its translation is CASSLAGGFGAFF.